The present T cell receptor (beta chain) was sequenced within a study of T cell responses to AZD1222 COVID-19 vaccine. The CDR3 runs 15 residues. Germline CDR1 reads KGHDR; CDR2 reads SFDVKD. With 4 bases removed from V and 5 bases from J, the gap between germline ends came to 16 bases. Produced via immunoSEQ multiplex PCR; TCRdb's table is partial and in-frame only. The sample has around 150,000 clones; roughly 85% are singletons. This TCR came from an adult who received the MenACWY meningococcal vaccine as a control. This material consisted of peripheral blood, taken 28 days after the second dose of the MenACWY control vaccine. The rearrangement links TRBV24-1 to TRBJ2-5; D perhaps matches TRBD2 (5 bases). The CDR3 here is CATSDPTRGLETQYF. Written as DNA, the CDR3 is TGTGCCACCAGTGACCCCACTAGAGGATTGGAGACCCAGTACTTC.